This TCR beta chain was obtained from a study of identical twins. Study results and limitations: Part of the zero-insertion signal could reflect confounding by invariant MAIT and iNKT cells.

Trimming cost V 7 bases and J 5 bases; bases outside gene matches: 7. This CDR3 spans 14 amino acids. Using its own MiXCR run on the 5' RACE reads, TCRdb lists one record per CDR3 protein. The data contain roughly 690,000 distinct CDR3 sequences, over 5% of them singletons. Only a few counts were recorded for this clonotype. Its antigen is currently unknown. The material sequenced was naive T cells sorted from blood. This chain connects TRBV12-3 or TRBV12-4 to TRBJ2-2, with 7 bases lining up with TRBD2. The source of this sequence is a man aged 18 to 29 in good health. CDR3 region: CASIINSGTGELFF. Here the CDR3 DNA reads TGTGCCAGCATCATAAATAGCGGGACCGGGGAGCTGTTTTTT.